This T cell receptor (beta chain) appears in the sequencing data of a study of CD8 T cells in Susac syndrome. V was clipped by 2 bases and J by 7 bases, with 6 bases between them. Germline V CDR1 and CDR2: MDHEN, SYDVKM. This CDR3 comprises 12 residues. Sequencing of TCR beta was performed on blood CD8+ T cells and on blood CD4+ T cells. It was healthy donors who served as the controls, matched for age and sex. TEMRA cells were enriched by FACS, and CD4+ and CD8+ T cells were negatively isolated. Reverse transcription of 0.5 to 1 ug RNA used random hexamers. The CDR3 of TCR beta was amplified by immunoSEQ multiplex PCR across 54 Vbeta and 13 Jbeta. Each CDR3 protein is one row after TCRdb ran MiXCR on the immunoSEQ multiplex PCR reads. The profile shows some 120,000 distinct CDR3 sequences, less than 95% of them singletons.

This sequence originates from a human donor in good health. The rearrangement uses TRBV28 and TRBJ1-5; D gene uncertain. Input material: CD4+ T cells from PBMCs. CDR3 sequence (DNA): TGTGCCAGCAGTTTAGCGAAACAGCCCCAGCATTTT. Translated: CASSLAKQPQHF. The entire variable domain, with the rest obtained from reference TRBV28 and TRBJ1-5, is as follows: DVKVTQSSRYLVKRTGEKVFLECVQDMDHENMFWYRQDPGLGLRLIYFSYDVKMKEKGDIPEGYSVSREKKERFSLILESASTNQTSMYLCASSLAKQPQHFGDGTRLSIL.